The TCR beta chain under discussion was sequenced for a study of blood T cells in healthy people across ages (dated by TCRdb to 2013 to 2016). For context, the study as a whole: Template switching captured roughly one uniquely barcoded TCR beta cDNA molecule per two T cells in model experiments. Using deep sequencing normalized with unique cDNA molecular identifiers, the study measured how TCR beta repertoire diversity changes with age. Two additional independent replicas of 1 million unique cDNA reads from the same blood draw were analyzed for two donors (one aged 18 to 30 and one aged 80 or older). The donors were divided into four age groups: young (average approximately 17 years), middle-aged (around 37), aged (approximately 62) and long-lived (more than 75). To avoid experimental bias, donors of different ages were distributed randomly across sequencing lanes.

The roughly 39 donors, aged roughly 6 to 95 years, were systemically healthy Caucasian individuals from Russia. Each donor gave ten milliliters of peripheral blood, collected into EDTA-treated Vacutainer tubes. PBMCs were isolated by Ficoll-Paque density-gradient centrifugation, with at least 7 million obtained per sample. Total RNA, at least 6 micrograms per sample, was extracted from PBMCs with Trizol reagent. The percentages of naive CD45RAhigh/CD27high T cells were determined by flow cytometry on a PBMC aliquot from every donor. Libraries were prepared through 5' RACE. TCRdb shows the sequencer as Illumina HiSeq 2500. The second PCR ran for roughly 6 to 11 cycles and used a J-beta primer mix along with a sample-barcoded 5' primer. Each TCR beta cDNA molecule received a unique molecular identifier from a template-switch 5' adaptor carrying 12 random nucleotides. Each sample yielded at least 2.5 million CDR3-containing paired-end reads. First-strand cDNA was synthesized from all RNA with the Mint cDNA synthesis kit, primed by a TRBC-specific oligonucleotide. Following uracil-DNA glycosylase treatment, a first 18-cycle PCR with universal primers M1SS and BC2_uni_R was performed on all cDNA. Per the authors' processing: Each sample was normalized by randomly selecting 1 million high-quality reads, each carrying a distinct molecular identifier. Instead of being binned into consensus sequences, reads that shared molecular identifiers were thrown out. MiTCR, run with a Q25 quality threshold and the strictest error-elimination algorithm, handled CDR3 identification, clonotype clustering and error correction. A nonparametric unseen species model with Euler transformation was used to estimate lower-bound total TCR beta diversity. TCRdb cleaned the public reads at Q25 with fastp, built clones with MiXCR and kept in-frame beta chains. Here each entry gathers all rows of one CDR3 protein and keeps the most common genes and DNA. The V and J calls, along with clone size, are taken from TCRdb and not from the paper's own processing. The sample includes about a million distinct CDR3 sequences, with about 51% observed a single time. The ten biggest clones cover roughly 23% of the sample.

CDR1 is given as SGHVS and CDR2 as FNYEAQ, both from the germline V gene. The CDR3 sequence holds 16 residues, the cysteine and phenylalanine included. Of the read, only the CDR3 DNA is kept; its 48 bases are in frame from base 1. V gives up 1 base and J gives up 3 bases, and the segment between their germline ends measures 12 bases. Results and caveats for the whole study, not just this receptor: The percentage of naive T cells measured by flow cytometry correlated strongly with observed TCR beta diversity. Conclusive comparison of naive and antigen-experienced compartments was prevented by the profiling of bulk unsorted PBMCs. Estimates of total diversity based on one million sequenced T cells were regarded as lower bounds and as underestimates. Because the CMV infection status of the donors was unknown, age-related changes in expanded clonotypes may potentially have been confounded. As age increased, observed TCR beta diversity per million T cells dropped in a roughly linear way, and a significant reduction was already evident by age about 40. The long-lived group showed more naive CD4+ T cells, fewer expanded clones and increased TCR diversity than the aged group, suggesting age selection.

This clonotype was recorded at least ten times. The antigen it binds to is not known. Per-base qualities were not stored, and no clone one base away is much larger. This TCR derives from a woman aged 60-75 years in good health. This chain joins TRBV7-6 to TRBJ1-4; the D region possibly corresponds to TRBD1 (5 bases align). The sequenced sample was blood. The bases are TGTGCCAGCAGCTTAGGGGGGTGGCGCCCTAATGAAAAACTGTTTTTT. Protein translation: CASSLGGWRPNEKLFF. With the portions outside the CDR3 filled from the reference TRBV7-6 and TRBJ1-4 genes, the complete variable region becomes GAGVSQSPRYKVTKRGQDVALRCDPISGHVSLYWYRQALGQGPEFLTYFNYEAQQDKSGLPNDRFSAERPEGSISTLTIQRTEQRDSAMYRCASSLGGWRPNEKLFFGSGTQLSVL.